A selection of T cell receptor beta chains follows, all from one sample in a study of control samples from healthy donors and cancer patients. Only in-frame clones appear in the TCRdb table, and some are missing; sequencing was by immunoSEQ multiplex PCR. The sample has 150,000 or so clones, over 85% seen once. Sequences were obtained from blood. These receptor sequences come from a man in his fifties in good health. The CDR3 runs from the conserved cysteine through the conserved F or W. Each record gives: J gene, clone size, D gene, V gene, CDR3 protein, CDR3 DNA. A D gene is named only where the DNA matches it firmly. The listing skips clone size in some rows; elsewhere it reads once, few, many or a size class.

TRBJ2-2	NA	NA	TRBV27	CASNKGPNTGELFF	TGTGCCAGCAACAAAGGGCCGAACACCGGGGAGCTGTTTTTT
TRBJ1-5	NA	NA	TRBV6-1	CASREGDQPQHF	TGTGCCAGCAGGGAAGGGGATCAGCCCCAGCATTTT
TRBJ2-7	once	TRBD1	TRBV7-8	CASSLGQGAYYEQYF	TGTGCCAGCAGCCTTGGACAGGGGGCGTACTACGAGCAGTACTTC
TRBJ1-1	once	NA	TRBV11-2	CASSQGTEAFF	TGTGCCAGCAGCCAGGGCACTGAAGCTTTCTTT
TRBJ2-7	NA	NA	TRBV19	CASSIPQGNSRTYEQYF	TGTGCCAGTAGTATTCCCCAGGGAAACAGCCGCACCTACGAGCAGTACTTC
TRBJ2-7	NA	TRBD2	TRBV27	CASSLLTSGLHEQYF	TGTGCCAGCAGTTTATTGACTAGCGGCCTCCACGAGCAGTACTTC
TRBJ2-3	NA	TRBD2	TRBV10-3	CAISEIAGGGRTDTQYF	TGTGCCATCAGTGAGATAGCGGGAGGGGGGCGCACAGATACGCAGTATTTT
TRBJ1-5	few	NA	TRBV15	CATSPDRYQPQHF	TGTGCCACCAGCCCGGACAGATATCAGCCCCAGCATTTT
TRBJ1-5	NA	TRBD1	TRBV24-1	CATSDSQGGRQPQHF	TGTGCCACCAGTGATTCCCAGGGGGGGCGTCAGCCCCAGCATTTT
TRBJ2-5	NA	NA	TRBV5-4	CASSLAGSVTQYF	TGTGCCAGCAGCTTGGCGGGGTCAGTGACCCAGTACTTC
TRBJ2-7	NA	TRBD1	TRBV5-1	CASSPRQGAYEQYF	TGCGCCAGCAGCCCGCGACAGGGGGCTTACGAGCAGTACTTC
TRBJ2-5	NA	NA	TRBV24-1	CATSDPSGGRETQYF	TGTGCCACCAGTGACCCATCCGGGGGAAGAGAGACCCAGTACTTC
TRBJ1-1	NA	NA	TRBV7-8	CASSSRSGTTATEAFF	TGTGCCAGCAGCTCCAGATCTGGGACGACAGCCACTGAAGCTTTCTTT
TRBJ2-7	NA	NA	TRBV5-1	CASTNRDATYEQYF	TGCGCCAGCACAAATAGGGACGCAACCTACGAGCAGTACTTC
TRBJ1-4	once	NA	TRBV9	CASSVGQGKEKLFF	TGTGCCAGCAGCGTAGGGCAGGGGAAGGAAAAACTGTTTTTT
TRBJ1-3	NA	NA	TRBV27	CASSSPRDGNTIYF	TGTGCCAGCAGTTCCCCGCGTGATGGAAACACCATATATTTT
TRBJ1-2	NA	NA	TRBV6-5	CASSYEAEYGYTF	TGTGCCAGCAGTTACGAGGCAGAGTATGGCTACACCTTC
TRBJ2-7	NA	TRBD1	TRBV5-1	CASSSDRGSYEQYF	TGCGCCAGCAGCTCGGACAGGGGATCATACGAGCAGTACTTC
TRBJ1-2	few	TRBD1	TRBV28	CASRFSGTDYGYTF	TGTGCCAGCAGATTTTCCGGGACAGACTATGGCTACACCTTC
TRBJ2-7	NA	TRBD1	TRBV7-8	CASSLVPWDRASYEQYF	TGTGCCAGCAGCTTAGTCCCATGGGACAGGGCCTCCTACGAGCAGTACTTC
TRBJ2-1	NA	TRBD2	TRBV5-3	CARSRPGTSGSNEQFF	TGTGCCAGAAGCCGACCCGGGACTAGCGGGAGCAATGAGCAGTTCTTC
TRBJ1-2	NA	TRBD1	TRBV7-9	CASNKGQGNYGYTF	TGTGCCAGCAATAAGGGACAGGGCAACTATGGCTACACCTTC
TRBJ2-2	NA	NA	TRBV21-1	CASSTGTSGRADTGELFF	TGTGCCAGCAGCACAGGGACTAGCGGGAGGGCCGACACCGGGGAGCTGTTTTTT
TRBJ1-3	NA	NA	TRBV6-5	CASIDSISGNTIYF	TGTGCCAGCATCGACAGTATCTCTGGAAACACCATATATTTT
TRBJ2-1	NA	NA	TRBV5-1	CASSLQAEYNEQFF	TGCGCCAGCAGCTTGCAAGCAGAGTACAATGAGCAGTTCTTC